The 24 T cell receptor beta chains below all came from one sample that was sequenced in a study of beta chain features in type 1 diabetes. cDNA synthesis used the whole RNA isolate, giving expressed TCRB sequences. Assay: immunoSEQ multiplex PCR; the TCRdb copy retains only in-frame clones and omits some. The sample holds 860,000 or so clones; roughly 17% are singletons and the top ten take about 0.025%. Sequencing was done on a sample of naive CD4+ T cells from blood. The source of these receptors is a woman between 18 and 30 years old in good health.

This clone was observed a few times. The CDR3 DNA follows: TGTGCCAGCAGCTCCTTGGGGCAGGGATCCGGGGAGCTGTTTTTT. This gives the protein CASSSLGQGSGELFF. The rearrangement uses TRBV5-6 and TRBJ2-2; possibly TRBD1 for D (5 bases). Germline CDR1 is SGHDT and CDR2 is YYEEEE. CDR3 size: 15 residues. Between the trimmed V and J ends, which lost 3 bases and 6 bases, there was a span of 15 bases.

The chain has TRBV5-1 and TRBJ2-7, with TRBD2 identical over 8 bases. The CDR3 totals 15 residues. After removal of 4 bases from V and 4 bases from J, the junction contained 10 bases not matched to a gene. Germline CDR1 and CDR2: SGHRS and YFSETQ. This CDR3 is CASSPSPGGGYEQYF. CDR3 DNA sequence: TGCGCCAGCAGCCCCTCACCGGGAGGGGGATACGAGCAGTACTTC.

This clone was found a few times. V usage is TRBV6-6 and J usage is TRBJ2-1; D gene uncertain. The CDR3 covers 14 residues. V was trimmed by 8 bases and J by 3 bases, leaving 14 bases between them. Germline CDR1 and CDR2: MNHNY and SVGAGI (reference sequence). The CDR3 DNA reads as TGTGCCAGCTCGTTTTGGCAGCTCTACAATGAGCAGTTCTTC. It encodes CASSFWQLYNEQFF.

The J gene is TRBJ2-7, the V gene TRBV6-5; 10 bases line up with TRBD2. From germline, CDR1 is MNHEY and CDR2 SVGAGI. The CDR3 has 14 residues. J was trimmed by 3 bases and V by 6 bases; bases with no gene match: 5. The CDR3: CASSAGTSVYEQYF. The CDR3, as DNA: TGTGCCAGCAGCGCGGGGACTAGCGTCTACGAGCAGTACTTC.

This clone was observed a handful of times. The chain combines TRBV11-1 with TRBJ2-7; TRBD2 matches at 8 bases. The CDR3 is 14 residues long. Germline CDR1 SGHAT, CDR2 FQDESV (reference sequence). The junction had 3 bases not matched to a gene; V was cut back by 0 bases and J by 5 bases. CDR3 coding DNA: TGTGCCAGCAGCTTAGCGTTGGGACTAGACGAGCAGTACTTC. This gives the protein CASSLALGLDEQYF.

This clone was seen a handful of times. This chain connects TRBV5-4 to TRBJ1-2; D might be TRBD1 (5 bases). V gave up 3 bases and J gave up 5 bases, with 17 bases separating them. Germline CDR1 reads SGHNT; CDR2 reads YYREEE (reference sequence). The CDR3 has 15 residues. The CDR3 DNA follows: TGTGCCAGCAGCTCCCAGGCGAGGGGCGTTTATGGCTACACCTTC. This gives the protein CASSSQARGVYGYTF.

This clone was counted a few times. This rearrangement joins TRBV7-2 to TRBJ2-7; a possible D gene is TRBD1 (6 bases). The V end was cut by 1 base, the J end by 3 bases, with 10 bases between. The germline gives CDR1 SGHTA, CDR2 FQGNSA. CDR3 length: 14 amino acids. CDR3 bases: TGTGCCAGCAGCTTAGGAATACAGGGCTACGAGCAGTACTTC. Translating it yields CASSLGIQGYEQYF. The whole variable domain, filled in from reference TRBV7-2 and TRBJ2-7, reads GAGVSQSPSNKVTEKGKDVELRCDPISGHTALYWYRQSLGQGLEFLIYFQGNSAPDKSGLPSDRFSAERTGGSVSTLTIQRTQQEDSAVYLCASSLGIQGYEQYFGPGTRLTVT.

J is TRBJ2-7 and V is TRBV11-2, with D possibly TRBD2 on 5 matching bases. This CDR3 is built from 15 residues. CDR1 SGHAT and CDR2 FQNNGV come from the germline V gene. Between the trimmed V and J ends, which lost 2 bases and 3 bases, there was a span of 14 bases. The CDR3 DNA reads TGTGCCAGCAGCTTAACCGGCGGGCAGAGCTACGAGCAGTACTTC. This gives the protein CASSLTGGQSYEQYF. Variable domain in full (rest from reference TRBV11-2 and TRBJ2-7): EAGVAQSPRYKIIEKRQSVAFWCNPISGHATLYWYQQILGQGPKLLIQFQNNGVVDDSQLPKDRFSAERLKGVDSTLKIQPAKLEDSAVYLCASSLTGGQSYEQYFGPGTRLTVT.

The chain links TRBV18 to TRBJ2-7, with 13 positions matching TRBD2. The CDR3 is 17 amino acids. Germline CDR1 and CDR2: KGHSH and LQKENI. V dropped 2 bases and J dropped 7; count of bases not matched to a gene: 11. The CDR3 spells CASSPTGTSGTGVEQYF. CDR3 bases: TGTGCCAGCTCACCAACCGGGACTAGCGGGACCGGTGTGGAGCAGTACTTC.

This clone was found a few times. This rearrangement joins TRBV10-3 to TRBJ1-2; maybe TRBD1 (5 bases). Trimming pared 6 bases from V and 0 bases from J, leaving 8 bases between. The germline V gene has CDR1 ENHRY and CDR2 SYGVKD. The CDR3 loop spans 13 amino acids. CDR3 coding DNA: TGTGCCATCAGGATGGACACTAACTATGGCTACACCTTC. This translates into CAIRMDTNYGYTF.

The chain is built from TRBV28 and TRBJ1-2, with D possibly being TRBD1 (6 bases). V lost 10 bases, J lost 3 bases, and 15 bases lay in between. The CDR3 is made up of 13 amino acids. Germline assignment: CDR1 MDHEN and CDR2 SYDVKM. CDR3 DNA: TGTGCCACAAACAGGGTTAACGACTATGGCTACACCTTC. The encoded protein is CATNRVNDYGYTF.

The table lists this clone with a few counts. The gene calls are TRBV29-1 and TRBJ2-7; 9 bases agree with TRBD2. After removal of 4 bases from V and 2 bases from J, the junction contained 3 bases not matched to a gene. Looked up from germline, CDR1 is SQVTM and CDR2 is ANQGSEA. CDR3 length equals 13 residues. CDR3 in DNA: TGCAGCGTTGGAACTAGCGGGCCCTACGAGCAGTACTTC. It translates to CSVGTSGPYEQYF.

The chain employs TRBV21-1 and TRBJ2-1; TRBD1 reflects the table's D call only, with no check against the DNA. TRBV21-1 corresponds to a pseudogene. This CDR3 spans 14 amino acids. CDR3 in DNA: TGTGCCAGCAGCCCCCGGGACAGGGGACATGAGCAGTTCTTC. It codes for CASSPRDRGHEQFF.

The rearrangement uses TRBV7-9 and TRBJ1-4; 9 bases line up with TRBD1. V lost 5 bases to trimming and J lost 0 bases; unmatched junction nucleotides: 1. CDR1 and CDR2 from the germline V gene are SEHNR and FQNEAQ (reference sequence). The CDR3 runs to 15 residues. CDR3: CASSRQGATNEKLFF. The CDR3 DNA reads TGTGCCAGCAGCCGACAGGGGGCAACTAATGAAAAACTGTTTTTT.

This clone showed up just a few times. The chain joins TRBV5-1 to TRBJ2-2, with 10 bases that match TRBD2. The CDR3 runs to 17 residues. Germline V lookup: CDR1 SGHRS, CDR2 YFSETQ. The J segment lost 3 bases and the V segment lost 2 bases, leaving 7 bases of the junction unmatched. The DNA for the CDR3 is TGCGCCAGCAGCTTTTTAACTAGCGGGGTTGACACCGGGGAGCTGTTTTTT. It encodes CASSFLTSGVDTGELFF.

The table lists this clone with a few counts. The J gene is TRBJ1-4, the V gene TRBV7-9; 7 nucleotides match TRBD1. V was clipped by 5 bases and J by 4 bases; unmatched bases: 4. The CDR3 totals 14 residues. CDR1 and CDR2 from the germline V gene are SEHNR and FQNEAQ (reference sequence). The DNA of the CDR3 is TGTGCCAGCAGCGCCGGGACAGTTAATGAAAAACTGTTTTTT. It encodes CASSAGTVNEKLFF.

The chain recombines TRBV28 with TRBJ2-1, with D hard to call. V was shortened by 6 bases and J by 1 base, with 13 bases between the two germline ends. CDR1 MDHEN and CDR2 SYDVKM come from the germline V gene. This CDR3 comprises 15 residues. The CDR3: CASRISYYSYNEQFF. As DNA, the CDR3 is TGTGCCAGCAGGATAAGCTACTATTCCTACAATGAGCAGTTCTTC.

This sequence joins TRBV28 and TRBJ2-1; D is tentatively TRBD1 or TRBD2 (5 bases each). The CDR3 is 18 residues long. With 2 bases removed from V and 6 bases from J, the gap between germline ends came to 23 bases. Per germline, CDR1 MDHEN and CDR2 SYDVKM. CDR3 region: CASSLGAGRGVPGNEQFF. DNA of the CDR3: TGTGCCAGCAGTTTAGGGGCAGGGAGAGGGGTACCTGGCAATGAGCAGTTCTTC.

The genes are TRBV15 and TRBJ2-4, with a possible D match to TRBD1 (5 bases). The CDR3 has 13 amino acids. From germline, CDR1 is LNHNV and CDR2 YYDKDF (reference sequence). Deletions cut 0 bases from V and 14 bases from J, with 14 bases between. The CDR3 sequence is CATSREDTGIEYF. The CDR3 region has the DNA TGTGCCACCAGCAGAGAGGACACCGGAATTGAGTACTTC.

V and J are TRBV7-9 and TRBJ2-2; 7 bases align to TRBD2. Per the germline V gene, CDR1 is SEHNR and CDR2 is FQNEAQ (reference sequence). This CDR3 has 16 residues. V lost 5 bases to trimming and J lost 1 base; unmatched junction nucleotides: 7. Here the CDR3 reads CASSGRLAENTGELFF. CDR3 DNA sequence: TGTGCCAGCAGCGGGCGACTAGCAGAGAACACCGGGGAGCTGTTTTTT.

The genes are TRBV5-1 and TRBJ2-1; weak D call: TRBD2 (6 bases). The CDR3 contains 15 residues. Per the germline V gene, CDR1 is SGHRS and CDR2 is YFSETQ. The V end lost 2 bases, the J end lost 2 bases, and 11 bases lay between the germline ends. Here the CDR3 reads CASSLGTSAYNEQFF. CDR3 DNA sequence: TGCGCCAGCAGCTTAGGGACTTCCGCCTACAATGAGCAGTTCTTC.

The V gene is TRBV5-1, the J gene TRBJ2-2, with D tentatively TRBD1 or TRBD2 (5 bases each). The V gene lost 1 base and the J gene lost 2 bases, with 12 bases spanning the gap. Germline CDR1 reads SGHRS; CDR2 reads YFSETQ. The CDR3 covers 16 residues. CDR3 residues: CASSLLSGTNTGELFF. As DNA, the CDR3 is TGCGCCAGCAGCTTGTTGTCAGGGACCAACACCGGGGAGCTGTTTTTT.

The chain links TRBV4-2 to TRBJ1-5; possibly TRBD1 for D (6 bases). CDR1 and CDR2 from the germline V gene are LGHNA and YNFKEQ. This CDR3 has 18 residues. V lost 1 base and J lost 4, with 20 bases in between. The CDR3 reads CASSQVLQGRMTNQPQHF. The CDR3 DNA follows: TGTGCCAGCAGCCAAGTGTTACAGGGTAGGATGACGAATCAGCCCCAGCATTTT.

The table lists this clone with a few counts. The chain links TRBV7-2 to TRBJ1-1; D is uncertain. Trimming pared 5 bases from V and 3 bases from J, leaving 7 bases between. The germline gives CDR1 SGHTA, CDR2 FQGNSA. The CDR3 loop spans 12 amino acids. The CDR3 region is CASSRADTEAFF. The CDR3, as DNA: TGTGCCAGCAGCAGGGCGGACACTGAAGCTTTCTTT. Full variable domain (remainder filled in from reference TRBV7-2 and TRBJ1-1): GAGVSQSPSNKVTEKGKDVELRCDPISGHTALYWYRQSLGQGLEFLIYFQGNSAPDKSGLPSDRFSAERTGGSVSTLTIQRTQQEDSAVYLCASSRADTEAFFGQGTRLTVV.